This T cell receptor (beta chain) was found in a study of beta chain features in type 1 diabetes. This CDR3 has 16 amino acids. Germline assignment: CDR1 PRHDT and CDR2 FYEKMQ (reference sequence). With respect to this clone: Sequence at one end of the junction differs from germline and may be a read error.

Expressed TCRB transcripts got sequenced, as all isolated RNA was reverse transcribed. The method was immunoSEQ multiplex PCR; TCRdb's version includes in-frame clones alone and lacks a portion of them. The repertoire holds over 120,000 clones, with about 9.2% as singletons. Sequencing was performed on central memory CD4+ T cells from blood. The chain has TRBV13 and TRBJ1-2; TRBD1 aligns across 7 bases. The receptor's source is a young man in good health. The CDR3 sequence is CASSLGRTGANYGYTF. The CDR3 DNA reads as TGTGCCAGCAGCCTAGGGCGGACAGGAGCTAACTATGGCTACACCTTC.